This note documents a single T cell receptor beta chain sequence. What it recognizes is unknown. A much larger clone lies one base from this, so it may be a read error. As it was prepared, the TCRbeta library received unique molecular identifiers. TCRdb processed the PCR reads anew with MiXCR; each CDR3 protein has one entry. Among hundreds of thousands of distinct CDR3 sequences, under 15% were seen once, and the ten largest hold around 2.2%. The sample originates from a study of T-cell reconstitution after alpha-beta-depleted transplantation in children. Points from the study as a whole: T-cell counts and diversity were attributed mostly to newly produced T cells one year after transplant. Reported findings indicate that, about two months after transplant, alpha-beta T cells came from several hundred expanded clones, which were derived from non-depleted graft cells. For some patients, TCRbeta diversity was high at day 60 because of recipient T cells and thymic progenitors that survived.

The CDR3 contains 14 residues. Per the germline V gene, CDR1 is DFQATT and CDR2 is SNEGSKA (reference sequence). This specimen was PBMCs, mostly from graft donor cells, taken 360 days after TCRalphabeta/CD19-depleted stem cell transplant. This TCR was recovered from a male patient younger than 18 who had a stem cell transplant for acute myeloid leukemia, so the T cells may come from the graft donor. The J gene is TRBJ2-3, the V gene TRBV20-1; 7 bases map to TRBD2. The CDR3 loop reads CRATASGLPDTQYF. DNA for the CDR3: TGCCGTGCTACCGCTAGCGGACTCCCAGATACGCAGTATTTT.